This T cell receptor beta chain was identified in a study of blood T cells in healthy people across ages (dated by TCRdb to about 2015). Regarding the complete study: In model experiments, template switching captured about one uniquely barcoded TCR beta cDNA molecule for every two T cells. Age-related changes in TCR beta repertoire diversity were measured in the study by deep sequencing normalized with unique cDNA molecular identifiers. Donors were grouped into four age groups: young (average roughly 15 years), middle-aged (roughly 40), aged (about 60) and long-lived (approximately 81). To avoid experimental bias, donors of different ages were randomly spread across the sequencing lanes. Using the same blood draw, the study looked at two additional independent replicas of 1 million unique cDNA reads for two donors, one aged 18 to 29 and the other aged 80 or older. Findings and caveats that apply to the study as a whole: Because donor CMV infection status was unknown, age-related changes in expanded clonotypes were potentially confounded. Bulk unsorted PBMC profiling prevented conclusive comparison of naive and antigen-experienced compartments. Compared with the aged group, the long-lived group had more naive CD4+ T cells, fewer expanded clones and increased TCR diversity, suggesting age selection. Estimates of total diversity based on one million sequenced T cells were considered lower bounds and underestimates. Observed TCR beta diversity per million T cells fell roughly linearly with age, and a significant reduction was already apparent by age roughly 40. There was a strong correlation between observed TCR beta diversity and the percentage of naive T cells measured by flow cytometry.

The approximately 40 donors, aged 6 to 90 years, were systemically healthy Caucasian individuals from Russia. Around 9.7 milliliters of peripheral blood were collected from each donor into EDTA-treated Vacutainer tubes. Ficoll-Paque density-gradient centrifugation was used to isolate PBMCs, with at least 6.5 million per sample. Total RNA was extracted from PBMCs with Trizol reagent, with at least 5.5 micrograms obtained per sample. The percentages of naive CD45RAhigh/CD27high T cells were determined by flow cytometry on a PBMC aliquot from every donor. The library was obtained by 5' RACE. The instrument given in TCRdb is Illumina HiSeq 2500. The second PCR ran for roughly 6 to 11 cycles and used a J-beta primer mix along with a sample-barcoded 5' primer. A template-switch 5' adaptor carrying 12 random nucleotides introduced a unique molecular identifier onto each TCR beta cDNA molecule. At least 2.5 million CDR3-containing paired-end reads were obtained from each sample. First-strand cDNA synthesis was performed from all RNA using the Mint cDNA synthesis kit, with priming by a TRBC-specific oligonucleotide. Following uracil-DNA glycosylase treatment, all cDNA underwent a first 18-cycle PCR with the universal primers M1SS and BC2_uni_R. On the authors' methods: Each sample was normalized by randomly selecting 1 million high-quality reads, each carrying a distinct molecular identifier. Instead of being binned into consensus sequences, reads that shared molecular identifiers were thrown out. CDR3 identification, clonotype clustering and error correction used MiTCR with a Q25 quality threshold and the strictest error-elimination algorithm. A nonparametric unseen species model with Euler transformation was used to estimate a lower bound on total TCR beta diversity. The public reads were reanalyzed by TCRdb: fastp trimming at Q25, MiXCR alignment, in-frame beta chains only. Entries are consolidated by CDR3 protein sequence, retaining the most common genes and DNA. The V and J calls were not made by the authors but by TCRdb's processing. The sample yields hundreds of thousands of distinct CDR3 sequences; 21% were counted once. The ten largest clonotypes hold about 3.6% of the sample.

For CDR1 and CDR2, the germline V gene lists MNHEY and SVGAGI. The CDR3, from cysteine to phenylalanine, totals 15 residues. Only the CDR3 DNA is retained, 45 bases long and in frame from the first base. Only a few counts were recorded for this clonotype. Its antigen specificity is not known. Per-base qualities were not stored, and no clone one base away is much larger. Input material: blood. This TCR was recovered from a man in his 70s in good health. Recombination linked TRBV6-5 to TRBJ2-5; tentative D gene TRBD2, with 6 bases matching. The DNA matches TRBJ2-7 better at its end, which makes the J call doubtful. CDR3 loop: CASRRDTEGTYEQYF. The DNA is TGTGCCAGCAGGCGAGACACGGAGGGAACCTACGAGCAGTACTTC.